The clone carrying this TCR beta chain occurred a few times. These data originate in a study of T cell changes during pregnancy in multiple sclerosis. Produced via immunoSEQ multiplex PCR; TCRdb's table is partial and in-frame only. The sample includes roughly 100,000 clones, roughly 90% of them seen just once. Source: peripheral blood, taken after pregnancy. This clonotype was obtained from a female donor with multiple sclerosis, enrolled in a pregnancy study.

This CDR3 reads CASSNTGETTEAFF. The CDR3 DNA reads as TGTGCCAGCAGCAATACAGGGGAGACCACTGAAGCTTTCTTT. The V gene is TRBV7-8, the J gene TRBJ1-1; 7 bases line up with TRBD1. Germline CDR1 and CDR2: SGHVS and FQNEAQ. The CDR3 loop spans 14 amino acids. V was pared by 5 bases and J by 4 bases, with 7 bases of the junction left unmatched.